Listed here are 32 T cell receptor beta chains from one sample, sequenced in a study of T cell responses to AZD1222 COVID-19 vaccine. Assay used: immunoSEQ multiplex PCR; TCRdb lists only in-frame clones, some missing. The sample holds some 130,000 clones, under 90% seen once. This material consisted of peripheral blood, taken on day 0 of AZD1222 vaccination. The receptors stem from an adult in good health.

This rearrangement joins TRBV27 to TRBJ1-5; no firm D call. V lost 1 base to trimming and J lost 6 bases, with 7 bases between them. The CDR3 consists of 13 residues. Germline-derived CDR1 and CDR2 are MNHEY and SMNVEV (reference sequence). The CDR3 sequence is CASSLLNSQPQHF. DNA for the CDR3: TGTGCCAGCAGTTTATTAAACAGTCAGCCCCAGCATTTT.

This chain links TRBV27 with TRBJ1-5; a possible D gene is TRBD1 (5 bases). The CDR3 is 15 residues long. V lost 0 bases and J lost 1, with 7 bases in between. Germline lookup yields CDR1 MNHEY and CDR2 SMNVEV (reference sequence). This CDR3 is CASSLSWGSNQPQHF. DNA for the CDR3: TGTGCCAGCAGTTTATCGTGGGGGAGCAATCAGCCCCAGCATTTT.

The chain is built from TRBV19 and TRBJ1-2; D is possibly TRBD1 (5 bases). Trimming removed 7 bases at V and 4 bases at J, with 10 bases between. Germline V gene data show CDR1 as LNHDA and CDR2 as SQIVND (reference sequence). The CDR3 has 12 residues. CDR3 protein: CASIDRTYGYTF. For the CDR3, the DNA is TGTGCCAGTATCGACAGAACCTATGGCTACACCTTC.

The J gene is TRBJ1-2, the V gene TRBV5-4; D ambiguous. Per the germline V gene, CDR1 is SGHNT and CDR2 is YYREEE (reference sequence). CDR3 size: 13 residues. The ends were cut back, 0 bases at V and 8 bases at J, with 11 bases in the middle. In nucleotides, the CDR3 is TGTGCCAGCAGCTTGGCGGGTTCCTTCGGCTACACCTTC. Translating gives CASSLAGSFGYTF.

CDR3 nucleotides: TGTGCCAGCAGTTTATGGGGTAGCTTGGGACAGGGATATGAAAAACTGTTTTTT. It translates to CASSLWGSLGQGYEKLFF. The J gene is TRBJ1-4, the V gene TRBV28; 9 positions agree with TRBD1. Germline CDR1 reads MDHEN; CDR2 reads SYDVKM. This CDR3 spans 18 amino acids. J lost 6 bases, V lost 0 bases, and 11 bases had no gene match. Full variable domain (missing parts from reference TRBV28 and TRBJ1-4): DVKVTQSSRYLVKRTGEKVFLECVQDMDHENMFWYRQDPGLGLRLIYFSYDVKMKEKGDIPEGYSVSREKKERFSLILESASTNQTSMYLCASSLWGSLGQGYEKLFFGSGTQLSVL.

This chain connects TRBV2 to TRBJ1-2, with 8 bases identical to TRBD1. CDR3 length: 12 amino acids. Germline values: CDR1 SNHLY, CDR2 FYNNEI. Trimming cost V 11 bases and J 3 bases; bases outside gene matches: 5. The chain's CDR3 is CADRGPDYGYTF. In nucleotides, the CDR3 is TGTGCCGACAGGGGACCGGACTATGGCTACACCTTC.

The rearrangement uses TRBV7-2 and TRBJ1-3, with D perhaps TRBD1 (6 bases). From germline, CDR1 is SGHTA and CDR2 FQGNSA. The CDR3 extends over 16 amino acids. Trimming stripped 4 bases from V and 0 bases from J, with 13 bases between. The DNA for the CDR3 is TGTGCCAGCAGCTCGCAAGGGACAAGCTCTGGAAACACCATATATTTT. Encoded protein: CASSSQGTSSGNTIYF.

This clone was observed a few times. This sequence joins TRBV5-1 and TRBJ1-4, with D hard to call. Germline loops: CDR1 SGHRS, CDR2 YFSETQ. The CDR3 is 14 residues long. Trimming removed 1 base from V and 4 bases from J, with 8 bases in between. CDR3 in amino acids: CASSLRDYNEKLFF. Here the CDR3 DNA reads TGCGCCAGCAGCTTGAGGGATTATAATGAAAAACTGTTTTTT.

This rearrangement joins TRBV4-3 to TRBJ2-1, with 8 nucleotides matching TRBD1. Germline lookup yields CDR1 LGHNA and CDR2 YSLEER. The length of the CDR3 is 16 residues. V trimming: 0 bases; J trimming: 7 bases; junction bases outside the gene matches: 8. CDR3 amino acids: CASSQDLGQGRNEQFF. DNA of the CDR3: TGCGCCAGCAGCCAAGATTTAGGACAGGGTAGGAATGAGCAGTTCTTC.

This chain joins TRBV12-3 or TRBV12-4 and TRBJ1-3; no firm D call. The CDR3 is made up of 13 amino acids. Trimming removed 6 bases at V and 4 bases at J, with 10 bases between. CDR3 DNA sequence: TGTGCCAGCAGCTTGCTAGACGGAAACACCATATATTTT. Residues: CASSLLDGNTIYF.

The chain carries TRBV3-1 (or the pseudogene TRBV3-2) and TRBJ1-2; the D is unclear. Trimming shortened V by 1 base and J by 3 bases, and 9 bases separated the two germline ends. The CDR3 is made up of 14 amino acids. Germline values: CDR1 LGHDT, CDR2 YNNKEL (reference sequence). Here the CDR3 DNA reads TGTGCCAGCAGCCAAGGTCCGGAGTACTATGGCTACACCTTC. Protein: CASSQGPEYYGYTF.

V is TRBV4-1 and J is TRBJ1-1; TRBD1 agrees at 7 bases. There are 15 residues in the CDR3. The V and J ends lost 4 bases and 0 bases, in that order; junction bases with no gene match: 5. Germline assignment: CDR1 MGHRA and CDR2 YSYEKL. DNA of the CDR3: TGCGCCAGCAGCCGATTGGGACAGTTGAACACTGAAGCTTTCTTT. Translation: CASSRLGQLNTEAFF.

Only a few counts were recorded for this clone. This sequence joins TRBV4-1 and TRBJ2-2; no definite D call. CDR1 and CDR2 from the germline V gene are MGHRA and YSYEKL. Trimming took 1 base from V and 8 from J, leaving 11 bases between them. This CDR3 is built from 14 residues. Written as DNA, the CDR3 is TGCGCCAGCAGCCAAGCCCTTACTACAGGGGAGCTGTTTTTT. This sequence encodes CASSQALTTGELFF.

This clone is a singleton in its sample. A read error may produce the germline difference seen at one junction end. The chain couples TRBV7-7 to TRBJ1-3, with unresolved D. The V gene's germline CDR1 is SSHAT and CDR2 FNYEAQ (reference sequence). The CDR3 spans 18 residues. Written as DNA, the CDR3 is TGTGCTAGCAGCTTCGAACCTCCGGCTACATCCTCTGGAAACACCATATATTTT. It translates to CASSFEPPATSSGNTIYF.

The CDR3 protein is CASRGQGDTYEQYF. The CDR3 region has the DNA TGCGCCAGCAGAGGACAGGGGGACACCTACGAGCAGTACTTC. The rearrangement uses TRBV10-2 and TRBJ2-7, with TRBD1 matching over 10 bases. Unmatched junction bases numbered 4, after V lost 6 bases and J lost 2 bases. Germline V gene sequence: CDR1 WSHSY, CDR2 SAAADI. CDR3 length: 14 residues.

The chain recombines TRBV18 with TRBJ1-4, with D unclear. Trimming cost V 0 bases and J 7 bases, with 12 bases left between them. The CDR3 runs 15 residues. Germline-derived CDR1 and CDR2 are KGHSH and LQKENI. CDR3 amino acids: CASSPPGHPSEKLFF. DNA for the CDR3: TGTGCCAGCTCACCACCCGGGCATCCAAGTGAAAAACTGTTTTTT.

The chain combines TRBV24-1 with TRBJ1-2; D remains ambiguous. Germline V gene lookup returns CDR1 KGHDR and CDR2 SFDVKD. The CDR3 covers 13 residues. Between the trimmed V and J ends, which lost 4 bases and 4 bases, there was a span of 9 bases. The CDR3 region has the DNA TGTGCCACCAGTGAAGGGCGGATCTATGGCTACACCTTC. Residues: CATSEGRIYGYTF.

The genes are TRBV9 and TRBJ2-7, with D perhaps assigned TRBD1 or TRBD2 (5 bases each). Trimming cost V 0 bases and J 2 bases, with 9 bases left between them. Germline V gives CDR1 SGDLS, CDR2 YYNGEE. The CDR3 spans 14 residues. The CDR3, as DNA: TGTGCCAGCAGCGTAGGGGGGAATGCCTACGAGCAGTACTTC. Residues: CASSVGGNAYEQYF.

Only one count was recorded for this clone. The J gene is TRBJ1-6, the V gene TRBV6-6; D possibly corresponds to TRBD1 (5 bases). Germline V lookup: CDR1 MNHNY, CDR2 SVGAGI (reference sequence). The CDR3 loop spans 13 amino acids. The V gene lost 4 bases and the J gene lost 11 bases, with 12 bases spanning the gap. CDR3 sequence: CASSSGTLAPLHF. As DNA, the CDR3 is TGTGCCAGCAGTTCCGGGACCCTAGCACCCCTCCACTTT.

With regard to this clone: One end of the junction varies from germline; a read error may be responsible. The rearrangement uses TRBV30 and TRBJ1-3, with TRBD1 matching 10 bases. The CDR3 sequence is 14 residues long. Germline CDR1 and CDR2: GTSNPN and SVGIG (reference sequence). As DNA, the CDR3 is TGTGCCTGGAGTGGTTGGACAGGGGGAAGCACCATATATTTT. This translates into CAWSGWTGGSTIYF.

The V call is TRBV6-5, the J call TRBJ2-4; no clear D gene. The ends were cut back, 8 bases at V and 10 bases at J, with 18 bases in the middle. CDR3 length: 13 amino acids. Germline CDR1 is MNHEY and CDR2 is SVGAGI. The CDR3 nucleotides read TGTGCCAGCTCGGTGGGCACGAATTGGATTCAGTACTTC. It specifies CASSVGTNWIQYF.

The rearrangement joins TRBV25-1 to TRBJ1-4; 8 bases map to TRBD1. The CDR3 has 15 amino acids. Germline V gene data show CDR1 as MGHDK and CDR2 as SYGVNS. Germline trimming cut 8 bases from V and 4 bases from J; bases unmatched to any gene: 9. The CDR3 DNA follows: TGTGCCAGCGGGGGACAGGCCCAATTTAATGAAAAACTGTTTTTT. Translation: CASGGQAQFNEKLFF.

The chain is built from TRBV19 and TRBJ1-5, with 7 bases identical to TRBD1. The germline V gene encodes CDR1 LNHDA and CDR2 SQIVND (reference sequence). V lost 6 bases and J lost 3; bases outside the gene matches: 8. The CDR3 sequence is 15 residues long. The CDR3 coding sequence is TGTGCCAGTAGCCCGGACAGGAGCAACAATCAGCCCCAGCATTTT. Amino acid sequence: CASSPDRSNNQPQHF.

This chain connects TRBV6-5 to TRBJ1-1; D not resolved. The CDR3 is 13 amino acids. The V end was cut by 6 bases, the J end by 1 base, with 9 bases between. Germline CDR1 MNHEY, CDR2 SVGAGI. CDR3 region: CASRYNQNTEAFF. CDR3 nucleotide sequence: TGTGCCAGCAGGTACAATCAGAACACTGAAGCTTTCTTT.

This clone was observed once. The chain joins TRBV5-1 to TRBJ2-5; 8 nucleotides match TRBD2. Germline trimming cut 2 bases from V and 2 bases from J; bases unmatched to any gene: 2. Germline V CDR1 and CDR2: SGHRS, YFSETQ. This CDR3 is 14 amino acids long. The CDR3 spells CASSFGGEQETQYF. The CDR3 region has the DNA TGCGCCAGCAGCTTCGGGGGGGAACAAGAGACCCAGTACTTC.

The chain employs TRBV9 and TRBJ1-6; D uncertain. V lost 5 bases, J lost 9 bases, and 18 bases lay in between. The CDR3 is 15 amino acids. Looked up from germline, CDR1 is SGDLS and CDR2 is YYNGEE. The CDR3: CASSLRAGTVSPLHF. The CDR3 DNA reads TGTGCCAGCAGTCTTCGGGCAGGAACAGTTTCACCCCTCCACTTT.

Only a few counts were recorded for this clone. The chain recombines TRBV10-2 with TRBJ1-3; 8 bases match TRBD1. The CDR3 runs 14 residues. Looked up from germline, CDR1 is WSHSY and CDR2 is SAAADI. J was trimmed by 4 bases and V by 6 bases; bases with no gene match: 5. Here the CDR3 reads CASSRGQDGNTIYF. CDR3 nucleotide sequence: TGCGCCAGCAGCAGGGGACAGGACGGAAACACCATATATTTT.

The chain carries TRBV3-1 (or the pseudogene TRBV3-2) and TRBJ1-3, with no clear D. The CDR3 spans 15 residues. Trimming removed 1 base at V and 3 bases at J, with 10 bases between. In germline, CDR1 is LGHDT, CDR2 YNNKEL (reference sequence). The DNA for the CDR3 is TGTGCCAGCAGCCAAGCGCCCGGTTTTGGAAACACCATATATTTT. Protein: CASSQAPGFGNTIYF.

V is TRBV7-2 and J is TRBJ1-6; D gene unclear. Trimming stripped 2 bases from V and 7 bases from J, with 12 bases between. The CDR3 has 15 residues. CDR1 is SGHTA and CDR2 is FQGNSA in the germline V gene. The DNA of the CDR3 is TGTGCCAGCAGCTTAATCCAGACCCCGAATTCACCCCTCCACTTT. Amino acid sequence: CASSLIQTPNSPLHF.

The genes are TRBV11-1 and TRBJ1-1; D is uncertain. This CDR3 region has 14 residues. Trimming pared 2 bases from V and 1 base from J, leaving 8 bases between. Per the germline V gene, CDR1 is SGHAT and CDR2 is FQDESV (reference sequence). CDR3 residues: CASSLTTGNTEAFF. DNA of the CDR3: TGTGCCAGCAGCTTAACAACCGGGAACACTGAAGCTTTCTTT.

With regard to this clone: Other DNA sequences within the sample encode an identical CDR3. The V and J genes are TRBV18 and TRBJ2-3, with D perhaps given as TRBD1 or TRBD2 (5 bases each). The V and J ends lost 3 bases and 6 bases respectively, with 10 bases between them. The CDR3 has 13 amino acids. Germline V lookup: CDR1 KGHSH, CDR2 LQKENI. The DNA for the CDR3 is TGTGCCAGCTCACCTCCAGGGACCGATACGCAGTATTTT. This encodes CASSPPGTDTQYF.

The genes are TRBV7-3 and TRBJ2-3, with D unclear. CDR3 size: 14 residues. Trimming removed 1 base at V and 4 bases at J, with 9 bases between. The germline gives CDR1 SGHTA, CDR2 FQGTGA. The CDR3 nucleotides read TGTGCCAGCAGCTTAATCCATGAGGCAGATACGCAGTATTTT. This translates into CASSLIHEADTQYF.